This T cell receptor (beta chain) was obtained from a study of blood T cell repertoires in COVID-19. Between the trimmed V and J ends, which lost 2 bases and 4 bases, there was a span of 15 bases. Germline lookup yields CDR1 ENHRY and CDR2 SYGVKD. There are 16 residues in the CDR3. Measured with immunoSEQ multiplex PCR; TCRdb has only the in-frame clones, and not every one. This sample yields 200,000 to 250,000 clones, of which roughly 85% are seen a single time; 2.4% belongs to the top ten. The sequence derives from a woman aged 65 to 85 with COVID-19, enrolled during active disease. The chain couples TRBV10-3 to TRBJ1-5; weak D call: TRBD1 (6 bases). Sequencing was carried out using peripheral blood. This CDR3 reads CAISEDGEGVNQPQHF. The CDR3 DNA follows: TGTGCCATCAGTGAGGACGGGGAGGGGGTTAATCAGCCCCAGCATTTT.